Following are 5 T cell receptor beta chains from one sample sequenced in a study of blood T cell repertoires in COVID-19 (dated by TCRdb to 2018 to 2020). Libraries were prepared through the immunoSEQ multiplex PCR assay. The table was pulled from immuneACCESS by TCRdb, which kept in-frame rearrangements only. Such tables lose some clones; where checked, under half of the loss comes from unresolved V genes, and the rest has no known cause. Within this sample are approximately 170,000 clones, with about 87% of them counted one time only. The ten largest clonotypes hold approximately 3.3% of the sample. The material sequenced was peripheral blood. The receptors stem from a man aged 18 to 29 with active or convalescent COVID-19.

The chain joins TRBV19 to TRBJ2-1, with 10 bases identical to TRBD1. J lost 8 bases, V lost 4 bases, and 5 bases had no gene match. The germline CDR1 and CDR2 sequences are LNHDA and SQIVND (reference sequence). The CDR3 loop spans 14 amino acids. DNA for the CDR3: TGTGCCAGTAGTACCGGGACAGGGGCGGATGAGCAGTTCTTC. As protein: CASSTGTGADEQFF.

The rearrangement joins TRBV6-6 to TRBJ2-5, with a possible D match to TRBD1 (5 bases). CDR1 MNHNY and CDR2 SVGAGI come from the germline V gene (reference sequence). Trimming left V 8 bases short and J 4 bases short, with 14 bases between. This CDR3 has 13 residues. The chain's CDR3 is CASRTPGPETQYF. Written as DNA, the CDR3 is TGTGCCAGCCGAACCCCAGGGCCAGAGACCCAGTACTTC.

The chain recombines TRBV27 with TRBJ2-2; TRBD1 agrees at 9 bases. Trimming removed 8 bases from V and 7 bases from J; junction bases left unmatched: 11. CDR1 and CDR2 from the germline V gene are MNHEY and SMNVEV (reference sequence). The CDR3 covers 15 residues. Here the CDR3 DNA reads TGTGCCAGCCATCTCCGGGACAGGGTCGACGGGGAGCTGTTTTTT. The encoded protein is CASHLRDRVDGELFF.

The rearrangement joins TRBV18 to TRBJ2-1; 7 bases map to TRBD1. Losses at the gene ends were 0 bases for V and 8 bases for J; bases not matched to a gene: 1. CDR3 length: 13 amino acids. Germline assignment: CDR1 KGHSH and CDR2 LQKENI. In DNA form, the CDR3 reads TGTGCCAGCTCACCACCGCAGGGGGATGAGCAGTTCTTC. As protein: CASSPPQGDEQFF. The whole variable domain, remainder taken from reference TRBV18 and TRBJ2-1, is NAGVMQNPRHLVRRRGQEARLRCSPMKGHSHVYWYRQLPEEGLKFMVYLQKENIIDESGMPKERFSAEFPKEGPSILRIQQVVRGDSAAYFCASSPPQGDEQFFGPGTRLTVL.

The rearrangement joins TRBV13 to TRBJ2-7; a weak D match, TRBD2 (6 bases). The CDR3 loop spans 14 amino acids. The germline V gene encodes CDR1 PRHDT and CDR2 FYEKMQ (reference sequence). Trimming stripped 5 bases from V and 2 bases from J, with 13 bases between. The CDR3 nucleotides are TGTGCCAGCAGCCACTGGGACTCGACCTACGAGCAGTACTTC. Residues: CASSHWDSTYEQYF.